This paragraph reports one T cell receptor beta chain. The sample comes from a study of neoadjuvant anti-PD-1 for oral cavity cancer. Looking at the study overall: Before surgery, most patients got three to four biweekly 3 mg/kg nivolumab doses. Patients without progression got a fourth dose around day 43.

Six replicates per PBMC sample, mostly from about 460 ng of genomic DNA. Assay used: immunoSEQ multiplex PCR; TCRdb lists only in-frame clones, some missing. There are thousands of clones in the sample; approximately 67% occur only once, and about 3% lies in the top ten. Time point given: after neoadjuvant nivolumab, at surgical resection. The CDR3 runs 17 residues. The V and J ends lost 2 bases and 1 base respectively, with 15 bases between them. Germline CDR1 MNHGY, CDR2 SVAAGI. This sequence originates from a person aged 35-80 years with oral cavity squamous cell carcinoma. The chain recombines TRBV6-9 with TRBJ2-4, with D possibly being TRBD1 or TRBD2 (5 bases each). The sequenced sample was PBMCs, obtained after nivolumab (anti-PD-1) treatment. Here the CDR3 reads CASSYGERGWAKNIQYF. The CDR3 DNA reads TGTGCCAGCAGTTATGGGGAGAGGGGATGGGCCAAAAACATTCAGTACTTC.